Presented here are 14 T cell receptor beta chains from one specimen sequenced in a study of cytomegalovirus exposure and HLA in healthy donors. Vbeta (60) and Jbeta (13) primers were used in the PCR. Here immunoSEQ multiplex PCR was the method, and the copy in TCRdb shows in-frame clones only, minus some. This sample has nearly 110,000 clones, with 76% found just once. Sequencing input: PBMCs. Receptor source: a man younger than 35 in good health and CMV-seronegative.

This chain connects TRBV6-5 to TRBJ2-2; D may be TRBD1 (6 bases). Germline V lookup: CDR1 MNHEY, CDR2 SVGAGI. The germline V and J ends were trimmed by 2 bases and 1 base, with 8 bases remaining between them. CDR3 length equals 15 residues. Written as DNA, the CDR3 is TGTGCCAGCAGTTACAGGGGGAAGAACACCGGGGAGCTGTTTTTT. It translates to CASSYRGKNTGELFF.

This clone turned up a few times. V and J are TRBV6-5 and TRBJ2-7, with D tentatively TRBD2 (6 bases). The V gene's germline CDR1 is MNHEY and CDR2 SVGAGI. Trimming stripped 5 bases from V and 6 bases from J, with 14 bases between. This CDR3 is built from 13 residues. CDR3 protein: CASSPQRGLEQYF. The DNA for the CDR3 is TGTGCCAGCAGTCCCCAAAGGGGACTCGAGCAGTACTTC.

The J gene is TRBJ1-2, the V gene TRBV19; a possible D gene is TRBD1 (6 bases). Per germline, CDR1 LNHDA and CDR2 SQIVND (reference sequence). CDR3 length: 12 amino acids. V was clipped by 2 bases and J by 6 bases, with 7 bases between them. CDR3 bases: TGTGCCAGTAGTATACAGGGGAATGGCTACACCTTC. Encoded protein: CASSIQGNGYTF.

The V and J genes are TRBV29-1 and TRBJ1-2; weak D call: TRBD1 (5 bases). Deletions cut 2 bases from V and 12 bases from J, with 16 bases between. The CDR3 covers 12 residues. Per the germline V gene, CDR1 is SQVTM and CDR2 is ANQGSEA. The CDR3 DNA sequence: TGCAGCGTTGAATCCCCCTATGGACATCACACCTTC. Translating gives CSVESPYGHHTF.

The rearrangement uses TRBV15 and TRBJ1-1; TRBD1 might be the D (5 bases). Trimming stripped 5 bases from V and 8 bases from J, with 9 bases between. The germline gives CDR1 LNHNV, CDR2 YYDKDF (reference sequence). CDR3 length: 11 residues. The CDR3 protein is CATSRTGEAFF. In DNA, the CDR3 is TGTGCCACCAGCCGAACAGGCGAAGCTTTCTTT.

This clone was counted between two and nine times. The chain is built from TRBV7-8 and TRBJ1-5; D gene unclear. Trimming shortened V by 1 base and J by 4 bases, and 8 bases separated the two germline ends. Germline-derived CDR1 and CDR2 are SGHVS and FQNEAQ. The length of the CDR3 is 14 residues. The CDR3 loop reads CASSLVTRNQPQHF. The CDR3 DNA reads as TGTGCCAGCAGCTTAGTGACCAGGAATCAGCCCCAGCATTTT.

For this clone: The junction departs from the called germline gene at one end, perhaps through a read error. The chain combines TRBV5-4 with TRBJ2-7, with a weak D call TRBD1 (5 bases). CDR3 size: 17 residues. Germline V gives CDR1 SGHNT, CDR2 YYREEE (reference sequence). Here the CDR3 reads CASSLGGRPIGAYEQCF. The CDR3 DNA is TGTGCCAGCAGCTTGGGGGGCCGGCCGATAGGGGCCTACGAGCAGTGCTTC. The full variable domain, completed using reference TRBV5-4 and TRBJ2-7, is ETGVTQSPTHLIKTRGQQVTLRCSSQSGHNTVSWYQQALGQGPQFIFQYYREEENGRGNFPPRFSGLQFPNYSSELNVNALELDDSALYLCASSLGGRPIGAYEQCFGPGTRLTVT.

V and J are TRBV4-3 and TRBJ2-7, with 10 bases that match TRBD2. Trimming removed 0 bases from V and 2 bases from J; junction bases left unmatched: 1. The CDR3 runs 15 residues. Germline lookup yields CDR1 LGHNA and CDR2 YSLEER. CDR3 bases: TGCGCCAGCAGCCAAGATCTAGCGGGGGCCTACGAGCAGTACTTC. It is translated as CASSQDLAGAYEQYF.

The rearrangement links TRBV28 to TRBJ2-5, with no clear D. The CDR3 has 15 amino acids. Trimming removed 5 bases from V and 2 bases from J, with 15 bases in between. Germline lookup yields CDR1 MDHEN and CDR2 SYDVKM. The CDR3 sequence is CASSPSRRYQETQYF. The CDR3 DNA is TGTGCCAGCAGTCCCTCCAGGCGCTATCAAGAGACCCAGTACTTC.

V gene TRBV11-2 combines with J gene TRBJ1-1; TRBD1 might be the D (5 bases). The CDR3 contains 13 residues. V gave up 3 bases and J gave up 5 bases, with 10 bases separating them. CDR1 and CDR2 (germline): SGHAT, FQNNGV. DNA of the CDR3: TGTGCCAGCAGCTTGACGGGGGGAACTGAAGCTTTCTTT. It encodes CASSLTGGTEAFF.

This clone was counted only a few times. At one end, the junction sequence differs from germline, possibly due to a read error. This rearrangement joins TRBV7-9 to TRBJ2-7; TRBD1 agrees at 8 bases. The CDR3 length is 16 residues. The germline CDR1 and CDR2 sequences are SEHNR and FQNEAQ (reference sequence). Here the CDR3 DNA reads TGTTCCAGCAGCTCGGACAGGGCAAATCTAGAATCCGAGCAGTACTTC. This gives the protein CSSSSDRANLESEQYF.

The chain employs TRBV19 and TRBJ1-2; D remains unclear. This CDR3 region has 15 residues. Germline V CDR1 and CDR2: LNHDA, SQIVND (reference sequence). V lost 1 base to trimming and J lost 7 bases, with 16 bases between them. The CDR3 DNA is TGTGCCAGTAGTATAGGAGAAGGAGCGTTGGGTGGCTACACCTTC. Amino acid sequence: CASSIGEGALGGYTF.

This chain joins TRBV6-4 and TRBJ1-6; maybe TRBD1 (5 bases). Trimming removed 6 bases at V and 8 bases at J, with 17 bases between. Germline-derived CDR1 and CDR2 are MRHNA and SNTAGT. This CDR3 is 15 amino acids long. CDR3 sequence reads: CASSPRPTGDSPLHF. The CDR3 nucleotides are TGTGCCAGCAGCCCCCGACCCACGGGGGATTCACCCCTCCACTTT.

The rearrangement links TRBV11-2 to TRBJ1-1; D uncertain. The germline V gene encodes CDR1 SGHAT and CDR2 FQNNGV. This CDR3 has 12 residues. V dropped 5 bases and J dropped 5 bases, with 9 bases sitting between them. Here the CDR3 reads CASSPEGTEAFF. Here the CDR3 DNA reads TGTGCCAGCAGCCCAGAGGGTACTGAAGCTTTCTTT. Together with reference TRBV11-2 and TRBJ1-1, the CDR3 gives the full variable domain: EAGVAQSPRYKIIEKRQSVAFWCNPISGHATLYWYQQILGQGPKLLIQFQNNGVVDDSQLPKDRFSAERLKGVDSTLKIQPAKLEDSAVYLCASSPEGTEAFFGQGTRLTVV.